The 32 T cell receptor beta chains below all came from one sample that was sequenced in a study of blood T cell repertoires in COVID-19. Assay used: immunoSEQ multiplex PCR; TCRdb lists only in-frame clones, some missing. The data contain about 280,000 clones, around 85% of them singletons. The specimen was peripheral blood. The receptors shown here come from a man aged 45 to 65 with active or convalescent COVID-19.

The chain couples TRBV6-5 to TRBJ2-1; TRBD2 matches at 8 bases. The CDR3 contains 14 residues. CDR1 and CDR2 from the germline V gene are MNHEY and SVGAGI. V gave up 8 bases and J gave up 3 bases; unmatched junction bases: 6. The CDR3 here is CASAGSGGYNEQFF. The DNA for the CDR3 is TGTGCCAGCGCAGGGAGCGGGGGCTACAATGAGCAGTTCTTC.

The chain combines TRBV5-1 with TRBJ2-1; TRBD2 aligns across 7 bases. J lost 8 bases, V lost 0 bases, and 8 bases had no gene match. Germline CDR1 is SGHRS and CDR2 is YFSETQ. This CDR3 is built from 15 residues. CDR3 sequence reads: CASSLVSGATDEQFF. CDR3 coding DNA: TGCGCCAGCAGCTTGGTGAGCGGGGCCACCGATGAGCAGTTCTTC.

This sequence joins TRBV15 and TRBJ2-1; 12 bases fit TRBD2. The germline V gene encodes CDR1 LNHNV and CDR2 YYDKDF (reference sequence). J lost 9 bases, V lost 3 bases, and 18 bases had no gene match. This CDR3 is 19 amino acids long. The CDR3 spells CATSRSPVELAGGRGEQFF. CDR3 DNA sequence: TGTGCCACCAGCAGGAGCCCCGTGGAGCTAGCGGGAGGGCGGGGTGAGCAGTTCTTC. Complete variable domain (other parts from reference TRBV15 and TRBJ2-1): DAMVIQNPRYQVTQFGKPVTLSCSQTLNHNVMYWYQQKSSQAPKLLFHYYDKDFNNEADTPDNFQSRRPNTSFCFLDIRSPGLGDTAMYLCATSRSPVELAGGRGEQFFGPGTRLTVL.

This clone has just a few counts. The genes are TRBV7-2 and TRBJ2-2; 7 bases agree with TRBD2. J was trimmed by 6 bases and V by 3 bases; bases with no gene match: 1. This CDR3 is built from 13 residues. Germline assignment: CDR1 SGHTA and CDR2 FQGNSA. The CDR3 nucleotides read TGTGCCAGCAGCTTGACTAGCCCCGGGGAGCTGTTTTTT. It translates to CASSLTSPGELFF.

The chain recombines TRBV5-1 with TRBJ2-7; D uncertain. Germline V gene sequence: CDR1 SGHRS, CDR2 YFSETQ. The CDR3 loop spans 14 amino acids. With 4 bases removed from V and 1 base from J, the gap between germline ends came to 12 bases. CDR3 bases: TGCGCCAGCAGCCCTACGCCAGGATCCTACGAGCAGTACTTC. This sequence encodes CASSPTPGSYEQYF.

The chain uses TRBV19 and TRBJ2-3; weak D call: TRBD2 (5 bases). CDR3 length equals 16 residues. Germline CDR1 and CDR2: LNHDA and SQIVND (reference sequence). Trimming stripped 3 bases from V and 4 bases from J, with 17 bases between. CDR3 DNA sequence: TGTGCCAGTAGTATGGGCGCTAGCTTAAAGGCAGATACGCAGTATTTT. Its protein is CASSMGASLKADTQYF.

The J gene is TRBJ1-5, the V gene TRBV5-1; 7 bases fit TRBD1. CDR1 is SGHRS, CDR2 YFSETQ, per germline. Trimming cost V 0 bases and J 7 bases; bases outside gene matches: 7. CDR3 length: 15 amino acids. CDR3: CASSLGEGAGQPQHF. In DNA, the CDR3 is TGCGCCAGCAGCTTGGGAGAGGGGGCGGGACAGCCCCAGCATTTT.

The rearrangement links TRBV7-9 to TRBJ2-6; TRBD1 aligns across 7 bases. Germline V CDR1 and CDR2: SEHNR, FQNEAQ (reference sequence). This CDR3 has 15 amino acids. Unmatched junction bases numbered 2, after V lost 5 bases and J lost 1 base. CDR3 DNA: TGTGCCAGCAGCGACAGGGATTCTGGGGCCAACGTCCTGACTTTC. Translating gives CASSDRDSGANVLTF. Full variable domain (rest looked up from reference TRBV7-9 and TRBJ2-6): DTGVSQNPRHKITKRGQNVTFRCDPISEHNRLYWYRQTLGQGPEFLTYFQNEAQLEKSRLLSDRFSAERPKGSFSTLEIQRTEQGDSAMYLCASSDRDSGANVLTFGAGSRLTVL.

V gene TRBV18 combines with J gene TRBJ2-7, with 9 bases identical to TRBD2. Germline V gives CDR1 KGHSH, CDR2 LQKENI. V lost 3 bases and J lost 7; bases outside the gene matches: 13. The CDR3 is made up of 16 amino acids. The CDR3 bases are TGTGCCAGCTCACCCCGACTAGCGGAAAATTTGGGAGAGCAGTACTTC. It encodes CASSPRLAENLGEQYF.

This rearrangement joins TRBV7-8 to TRBJ1-2; no clear D. In germline, CDR1 is SGHVS, CDR2 FQNEAQ. The CDR3 covers 16 residues. Trimming removed 0 bases at V and 4 bases at J, with 15 bases between. Written as DNA, the CDR3 is TGTGCCAGCAGCTTAGCCCCCTCAGGCCCTTTCTATGGCTACACCTTC. Encoded protein: CASSLAPSGPFYGYTF.

This chain uses TRBV29-1 with TRBJ1-1; D uncertain. V lost 3 bases, J lost 0 bases, and 11 bases lay in between. CDR1 is SQVTM, CDR2 ANQGSEA, per germline. This CDR3 is built from 14 residues. The CDR3 nucleotides read TGCAGCGTTGACTCGGCAGACATGAACACTGAAGCTTTCTTT. Translating gives CSVDSADMNTEAFF. The full variable domain, completed using reference TRBV29-1 and TRBJ1-1, is SAVISQKPSRDICQRGTSLTIQCQVDSQVTMMFWYRQQPGQSLTLIATANQGSEATYESGFVIDKFPISRPNLTFSTLTVSNMSPEDSSIYLCSVDSADMNTEAFFGQGTRLTVV.

This clone was recorded only once. Here the CDR3 reads CASSPEGQAGYTF. In DNA, the CDR3 is TGCGCCAGCAGCCCGGAGGGACAGGCGGGCTACACCTTC. The chain uses TRBV5-1 and TRBJ1-2; 8 nucleotides align to TRBD1. Unmatched junction bases numbered 7, after V lost 4 bases and J lost 8 bases. The CDR3 is 13 residues long. Per the germline V gene, CDR1 is SGHRS and CDR2 is YFSETQ.

The rearrangement links TRBV28 to TRBJ2-7, with TRBD1 matching 8 bases. Losses at the gene ends were 6 bases for V and 6 bases for J; bases not matched to a gene: 10. The CDR3 extends over 14 amino acids. The germline V gene encodes CDR1 MDHEN and CDR2 SYDVKM. The CDR3 nucleotides read TGTGCCAGCAGCGGACAGGGACGTTCAGGCGAGCAGTACTTC. This sequence encodes CASSGQGRSGEQYF.

This chain joins TRBV10-3 and TRBJ2-2; TRBD2 matches at 14 bases. Germline CDR1 reads ENHRY; CDR2 reads SYGVKD. The CDR3 contains 17 residues. V was clipped by 6 bases and J by 4 bases; unmatched bases: 7. The CDR3 loop reads CAISRGLAGEGTGELFF. CDR3 nucleotides: TGTGCCATCAGCCGGGGACTAGCGGGAGAAGGCACCGGGGAGCTGTTTTTT.

This clone was observed a handful of times. Different DNA sequences within this sample yield the same CDR3. This chain connects TRBV20-1 to TRBJ2-1, with a possible D match to TRBD2 (6 bases). Germline CDR1 is DFQATT and CDR2 is SNEGSKA (reference sequence). The CDR3 extends over 10 amino acids. Trimming pared 5 bases from V and 8 bases from J, leaving 7 bases between. The CDR3 spells CSAWGDEQFF. The CDR3 DNA follows: TGCAGTGCTTGGGGGGATGAGCAGTTCTTC.

The genes are TRBV23-1 and TRBJ2-2; the match to TRBD2 covers 11 bases. TRBV23-1 is annotated as an ORF whose role is uncertain. Unmatched junction bases numbered 30, after V lost 10 bases and J lost 5 bases. CDR3 length equals 22 residues. CDR3 amino acids: CAKVVGLAGKAYLGDLTGELFF. DNA of the CDR3: TGCGCCAAGGTCGTCGGACTAGCGGGTAAAGCTTATCTTGGGGACTTAACCGGGGAGCTGTTTTTT.

This clone was observed a single time. This chain links TRBV19 with TRBJ2-3; 7 nucleotides match TRBD1. Germline CDR1 LNHDA, CDR2 SQIVND (reference sequence). With V trimmed by 3 bases and J by 9 bases, 18 bases remained unmatched. CDR3 length: 17 residues. The CDR3 DNA reads TGTGCCAGTAGTATGGGACGTTCGGACAGGCGGTCGGCGACGCAGTATTTT. Its protein product is CASSMGRSDRRSATQYF.

In this sample, this clone turned up once. The chain couples TRBV5-1 to TRBJ2-2; maybe TRBD2 (6 bases). V lost 4 bases to trimming and J lost 4 bases, with 17 bases between them. This CDR3 spans 16 amino acids. The germline V gene encodes CDR1 SGHRS and CDR2 YFSETQ. CDR3 sequence (DNA): TGCGCCAGCAGCCCCTTAGCGGTCCCGGGCACCGGGGAGCTGTTTTTT. Protein: CASSPLAVPGTGELFF.

For the CDR3, the DNA is TGTGCCAGCAGTCTGCAGGGGCCCCGCCTGTATTTT. It codes for CASSLQGPRLYF. This chain uses TRBV12-3 or TRBV12-4 with TRBJ2-3; a possible D gene is TRBD1 (6 bases). V lost 5 bases to trimming and J lost 14 bases, with 17 bases between them. This CDR3 comprises 12 residues.

The sample holds one count of this clone. The chain combines TRBV29-1 with TRBJ1-2, with TRBD1 matching over 9 bases. From germline, CDR1 is SQVTM and CDR2 ANQGSEA. The CDR3 extends over 13 amino acids. Unmatched junction bases numbered 10, after V lost 6 bases and J lost 8 bases. The CDR3 nucleotides are TGCAGCGTACAACCGGGACAGGGTAGGGGCTACACCTTC. Translating it yields CSVQPGQGRGYTF. Variable domain in full (rest from reference TRBV29-1 and TRBJ1-2): SAVISQKPSRDICQRGTSLTIQCQVDSQVTMMFWYRQQPGQSLTLIATANQGSEATYESGFVIDKFPISRPNLTFSTLTVSNMSPEDSSIYLCSVQPGQGRGYTFGSGTRLTVV.

This clone was seen a few times. The V call is TRBV28, the J call TRBJ2-7; possibly TRBD1 for D (6 bases). Germline V gives CDR1 MDHEN, CDR2 SYDVKM. V gave up 2 bases and J gave up 11 bases, with 13 bases separating them. The CDR3 runs to 12 residues. The CDR3 nucleotides read TGTGCCAGCAGTTTAACAACAGGGTCAAAGTACTTC. The encoded protein is CASSLTTGSKYF.

This chain uses TRBV5-1 with TRBJ2-7; 9 nucleotides line up with TRBD1. The trim removed 0 bases at V and 3 bases at J, leaving 4 bases unmatched. CDR1 is SGHRS and CDR2 is YFSETQ in the germline V gene. CDR3 size: 15 residues. DNA for the CDR3: TGCGCCAGCAGCTTGGGAGGGGACAGGGTCTACGAGCAGTACTTC. It codes for CASSLGGDRVYEQYF.

This rearrangement joins TRBV11-1 to TRBJ1-1; D is unresolved. CDR1 and CDR2 (germline): SGHAT, FQDESV (reference sequence). This CDR3 is 13 amino acids long. Deletions cut 6 bases from V and 4 bases from J, with 12 bases between. CDR3 sequence reads: CASSRVLATEAFF. CDR3 coding DNA: TGTGCCAGCAGTCGGGTTCTGGCCACTGAAGCTTTCTTT. Together with reference TRBV11-1 and TRBJ1-1, the CDR3 gives the full variable domain: EAEVAQSPRYKITEKSQAVAFWCDPISGHATLYWYRQILGQGPELLVQFQDESVVDDSQLPKDRFSAERLKGVDSTLKIQPAELGDSAMYLCASSRVLATEAFFGQGTRLTVV.

V is TRBV4-1 and J is TRBJ2-1; TRBD2 agrees at 9 bases. The germline V gene has CDR1 MGHRA and CDR2 YSYEKL. V was clipped by 1 base and J by 3 bases; unmatched bases: 7. This CDR3 is built from 17 residues. CDR3 sequence (DNA): TGCGCCAGCAGCCAAGTGTTAGCGGGAGTAAACTACAATGAGCAGTTCTTC. Translation gives CASSQVLAGVNYNEQFF.

The CDR3 sequence is CASRPRSGRAGEQFF. The CDR3 region has the DNA TGTGCCAGCAGGCCTAGGAGCGGGAGGGCCGGAGAGCAGTTCTTC. J is TRBJ2-1 and V is TRBV7-2, with TRBD2 matching over 10 bases. With V trimmed by 6 bases and J by 10 bases, 12 bases remained unmatched. Germline V gene lookup returns CDR1 SGHTA and CDR2 FQGNSA. The CDR3 has 15 amino acids.

The gene calls are TRBV27 and TRBJ2-7; 8 positions agree with TRBD2. Germline V gives CDR1 MNHEY, CDR2 SMNVEV (reference sequence). The ends lost 2 bases at V and 0 bases at J; junction bases unmatched: 0. This CDR3 is 14 amino acids long. CDR3 in amino acids: CASSLREGSYEQYF. The CDR3 nucleotides are TGTGCCAGCAGTTTACGGGAGGGCTCCTACGAGCAGTACTTC.

The gene calls are TRBV9 and TRBJ2-2; D remains unclear. Germline CDR1 SGDLS, CDR2 YYNGEE. V shed 1 base and J shed 13 bases, with 8 bases lying between them. The CDR3 consists of 11 residues. This CDR3 is CASSVFGRLFF. CDR3 sequence (DNA): TGTGCCAGCAGCGTATTTGGTAGGCTGTTTTTT. Combining the CDR3 with reference TRBV9 and TRBJ2-2 gives the whole variable domain DSGVTQTPKHLITATGQRVTLRCSPRSGDLSVYWYQQSLDQGLQFLIQYYNGEERAKGNILERFSAQQFPDLHSELNLSSLELGDSALYFCASSVFGRLFFGEGSRLTVL.

The genes are TRBV30 and TRBJ1-1; 8 nucleotides line up with TRBD1. The CDR3 runs 13 residues. CDR1 and CDR2 from the germline V gene are GTSNPN and SVGIG (reference sequence). Unmatched junction bases numbered 5, after V lost 3 bases and J lost 5 bases. Here the CDR3 DNA reads TGTGCCTGGAGCGCAGGGGGCGGGACTGAAGCTTTCTTT. Translation: CAWSAGGGTEAFF.

V gene TRBV28 combines with J gene TRBJ1-5; TRBD1 might be the D (6 bases). The germline CDR1 and CDR2 sequences are MDHEN and SYDVKM. V lost 6 bases to trimming and J lost 8 bases, with 17 bases between them. CDR3 length: 14 residues. This CDR3 is CASSLTGWVEPQHF. The DNA for the CDR3 is TGTGCCAGCAGCCTTACAGGGTGGGTAGAGCCCCAGCATTTT.

This clone is a singleton in its sample. This chain joins TRBV6-5 and TRBJ2-2; D perhaps matches TRBD1 (6 bases). The CDR3 is made up of 16 amino acids. Trimming stripped 3 bases from V and 4 bases from J, with 15 bases between. The germline gives CDR1 MNHEY, CDR2 SVGAGI. The CDR3 loop is CASSYLNRVITGELFF. In DNA form, the CDR3 reads TGTGCCAGCAGTTATCTAAACAGGGTTATCACCGGGGAGCTGTTTTTT.

V gene TRBV5-1 combines with J gene TRBJ2-2, with TRBD2 as a possible D gene (6 bases). Trimming stripped 1 base from V and 6 bases from J, with 7 bases between. This CDR3 region has 13 residues. Per the germline V gene, CDR1 is SGHRS and CDR2 is YFSETQ. The chain's CDR3 is CASSLSGAGELFF. Here the CDR3 DNA reads TGCGCCAGCAGCTTGTCGGGGGCCGGGGAGCTGTTTTTT.

Notes on this clone: A clone one base away is much larger, so this may be a read error. This chain uses TRBV13 with TRBJ1-1, with unresolved D. The ends were cut back, 0 bases at V and 1 base at J, with 3 bases in the middle. This CDR3 region has 13 residues. In germline, CDR1 is PRHDT, CDR2 FYEKMQ (reference sequence). This CDR3 is CASSLGQNTEAFF. In nucleotides, the CDR3 is TGTGCCAGCAGCTTAGGACAGAACACTGAAGCTTTCTTT.